These 16 T cell receptor beta chains were sequenced from one sample in a study of technical replicates of blood from a few donors (dated by TCRdb to between 2016 and 2019). Libraries were constructed by the immunoSEQ multiplex PCR assay. Not all clones reach the TCRdb copy of this immuneACCESS table, which keeps in-frame sequences only. Checked studies attribute under half of the gap to unresolved V genes and leave the rest unexplained. The sample table records about 73,000 clones; approximately 90% of these occur just once. 4.5% to 5% of the sample lies in the top ten. The sequencing input was PBMCs. The source is a human donor in good health. Some clones in this sample may be carry-over from other donors' samples.

This chain uses TRBV4-2 with TRBJ1-4; TRBD1 matches at 8 bases. The V segment lost 0 bases and the J segment 8 bases; nucleotides outside the gene matches: 5. The CDR3 contains 15 residues. The germline V gene encodes CDR1 LGHNA and CDR2 YNFKEQ. CDR3 in amino acids: CASSQETGVGEKLFF. The CDR3 DNA reads TGTGCCAGCAGCCAAGAGACAGGGGTCGGGGAAAAACTGTTTTTT.

The rearrangement links TRBV5-1 to TRBJ2-4; weak D call: TRBD2 (7 bases). Germline CDR1 and CDR2: SGHRS and YFSETQ. This CDR3 has 19 amino acids. Trimming took off 4 bases at V and 4 bases at J, with 27 bases between the two ends. The CDR3 nucleotides read TGCGCCAGCAGCCCGGGGGAGGGGGGCCAGAGGGTGCGTAAAAACATTCAGTACTTC. This encodes CASSPGEGGQRVRKNIQYF.

This chain joins TRBV5-5 and TRBJ2-7; D might be TRBD2 (5 bases). V gave up 4 bases and J gave up 7 bases, with 12 bases separating them. Germline CDR1 and CDR2: SGHKS and YYEKEE (reference sequence). This CDR3 region has 12 residues. DNA for the CDR3: TGTGCCAGCAGCCTCTGGGAGCGGGAGCAGTACTTC. Its translation is CASSLWEREQYF.

The rearrangement uses TRBV5-6 and TRBJ1-4; D is unclear. Germline V gene data show CDR1 as SGHDT and CDR2 as YYEEEE. V lost 3 bases to trimming and J lost 0 bases, with 9 bases between them. The CDR3 spans 15 residues. The CDR3 nucleotides are TGTGCCAGCAGCTCGCGTTTTGCAACTAATGAAAAACTGTTTTTT. The encoded protein is CASSSRFATNEKLFF.

The chain is built from TRBV5-1 and TRBJ2-1, with a tentative D call TRBD2 (6 bases). The CDR3 consists of 15 residues. The V end was cut by 2 bases, the J end by 3 bases, with 12 bases between. CDR1 and CDR2 from the germline V gene are SGHRS and YFSETQ. The CDR3 loop reads CASSFDGGNYNEQFF. DNA for the CDR3: TGCGCCAGCAGCTTTGACGGAGGGAACTACAATGAGCAGTTCTTC.

This chain connects TRBV7-9 to TRBJ1-4; 9 bases line up with TRBD1. Germline values: CDR1 SEHNR, CDR2 FQNEAQ (reference sequence). The CDR3 contains 14 residues. J lost 8 bases, V lost 5 bases, and 6 bases had no gene match. DNA for the CDR3: TGTGCCAGCAGCCAGGGACAGGGAAAGGAAAAACTGTTTTTT. It codes for CASSQGQGKEKLFF.

The chain links TRBV5-6 to TRBJ1-4, with 9 bases lining up with TRBD1. Germline-derived CDR1 and CDR2 are SGHDT and YYEEEE. V lost 4 bases, J lost 0 bases, and 7 bases stayed unmatched. The CDR3 covers 17 residues. The CDR3 protein is CASSILGQGTTNEKLFF. The DNA of the CDR3 is TGTGCCAGCAGCATCCTGGGACAGGGAACAACTAATGAAAAACTGTTTTTT.

This chain connects TRBV9 to TRBJ2-1, with 11 bases matching TRBD2. The CDR3 extends over 16 amino acids. Germline V lookup: CDR1 SGDLS, CDR2 YYNGEE. V gave up 4 bases and J gave up 5 bases; unmatched junction bases: 8. The CDR3 DNA follows: TGTGCCAGCAGCCCGATGATAGCGGGAGGGGACAATGAGCAGTTCTTC. Amino acids: CASSPMIAGGDNEQFF.

The chain uses TRBV9 and TRBJ2-7; TRBD1 matches at 10 bases. Germline V lookup: CDR1 SGDLS, CDR2 YYNGEE. V was pared by 0 bases and J by 5 bases, with 2 bases of the junction left unmatched. The CDR3 consists of 14 residues. In DNA form, the CDR3 reads TGTGCCAGCAGCGTAGGGGACAGGGGTCACGAGCAGTACTTC. It is translated as CASSVGDRGHEQYF. Drawing the rest from reference TRBV9 and TRBJ2-7, the complete variable domain is DSGVTQTPKHLITATGQRVTLRCSPRSGDLSVYWYQQSLDQGLQFLIQYYNGEERAKGNILERFSAQQFPDLHSELNLSSLELGDSALYFCASSVGDRGHEQYFGPGTRLTVT.

This chain connects TRBV7-6 to TRBJ2-7; TRBD1 is a possible D gene (6 bases). The CDR3 consists of 14 residues. Looked up from germline, CDR1 is SGHVS and CDR2 is FNYEAQ. V lost 0 bases and J 0 bases, leaving 6 bases between the germline ends. The CDR3 region has the DNA TGTGCCAGCAGCTTAGCGGACAGCTCCTACGAGCAGTACTTC. Translated, it gives CASSLADSSYEQYF.

V gene TRBV29-1 combines with J gene TRBJ1-1; the D is unclear. There are 10 residues in the CDR3. Per germline, CDR1 SQVTM and CDR2 ANQGSEA. V was trimmed by 6 bases and J by 1 base, leaving 3 bases between them. CDR3 in amino acids: CSVQNTEAFF. CDR3 nucleotides: TGCAGCGTCCAGAACACTGAAGCTTTCTTT. Combining the CDR3 with reference TRBV29-1 and TRBJ1-1 gives the whole variable domain SAVISQKPSRDICQRGTSLTIQCQVDSQVTMMFWYRQQPGQSLTLIATANQGSEATYESGFVIDKFPISRPNLTFSTLTVSNMSPEDSSIYLCSVQNTEAFFGQGTRLTVV.

A note on this clone: Additional DNA sequences in this sample encode the identical CDR3. The CDR3: CASSQQGNYGYTF. CDR3 nucleotides: TGTGCCAGCTCTCAACAGGGTAACTATGGCTACACCTTC. The gene calls are TRBV18 and TRBJ1-2, with D perhaps matching TRBD1 (6 bases). The germline CDR1 and CDR2 sequences are KGHSH and LQKENI. Trimming cost V 6 bases and J 1 base, with 9 bases left between them. The CDR3 spans 13 residues.

The chain recombines TRBV6-6 with TRBJ1-4; weak D call: TRBD1 (5 bases). V lost 4 bases and J 10 bases, leaving 13 bases between the germline ends. CDR1 and CDR2 (germline): MNHNY, SVGAGI (reference sequence). This CDR3 contains 13 residues. CDR3 DNA: TGTGCCAGCAGTTCCCTGGGGGAGGTAAAACTGTTTTTT. Its translation: CASSSLGEVKLFF.

This chain links TRBV6-6 with TRBJ2-1; D is ambiguous. V was cut by 6 bases and J by 7 bases, with 10 bases left in between. Germline V gives CDR1 MNHNY, CDR2 SVGAGI (reference sequence). The CDR3 loop spans 12 amino acids. The DNA for the CDR3 is TGTGCCAGCAGCCTCGTCGGGAATGAGCAGTTCTTC. Translation gives CASSLVGNEQFF.

The chain has TRBV7-9 and TRBJ2-2; TRBD2 might be the D (6 bases). Germline CDR1 reads SEHNR; CDR2 reads FQNEAQ (reference sequence). V was trimmed by 0 bases and J by 6 bases, leaving 8 bases between them. The CDR3 has 14 residues. CDR3 region: CASSLATGAGELFF. The DNA for the CDR3 is TGTGCCAGCAGCTTAGCGACGGGAGCCGGGGAGCTGTTTTTT.

J is TRBJ1-2 and V is TRBV4-3; D is undetermined. Germline values: CDR1 LGHNA, CDR2 YSLEER. The CDR3 is 14 residues long. Trimming took 0 bases from V and 6 from J, leaving 11 bases between them. CDR3 in DNA: TGCGCCAGCAGCCAAGACCGGGAGAACGATGGCTACACCTTC. Amino acids: CASSQDRENDGYTF.